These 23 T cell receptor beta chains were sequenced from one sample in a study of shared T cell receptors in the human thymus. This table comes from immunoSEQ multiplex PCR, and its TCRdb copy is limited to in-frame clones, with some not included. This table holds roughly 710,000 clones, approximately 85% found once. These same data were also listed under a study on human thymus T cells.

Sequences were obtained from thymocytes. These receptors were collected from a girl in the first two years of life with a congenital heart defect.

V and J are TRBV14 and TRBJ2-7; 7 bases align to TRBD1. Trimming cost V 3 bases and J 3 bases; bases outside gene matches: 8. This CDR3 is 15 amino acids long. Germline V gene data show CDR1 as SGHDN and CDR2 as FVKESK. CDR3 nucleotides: TGTGCCAGCAGCCAGAGACAGGGCCTGATCTACGAGCAGTACTTC. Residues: CASSQRQGLIYEQYF.

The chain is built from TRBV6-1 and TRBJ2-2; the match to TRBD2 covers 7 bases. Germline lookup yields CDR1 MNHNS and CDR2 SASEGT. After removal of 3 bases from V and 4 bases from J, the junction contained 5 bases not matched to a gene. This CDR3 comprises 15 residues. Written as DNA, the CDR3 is TGTGCCAGCAGTGATGACGGGGAGGGCACCGGGGAGCTGTTTTTT. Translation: CASSDDGEGTGELFF.

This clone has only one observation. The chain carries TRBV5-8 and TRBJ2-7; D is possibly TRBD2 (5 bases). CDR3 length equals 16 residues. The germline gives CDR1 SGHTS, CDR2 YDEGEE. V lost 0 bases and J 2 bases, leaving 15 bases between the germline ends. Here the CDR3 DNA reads TGTGCCAGCAGCTTGGCCTCCCCGACTACCCCCTACGAGCAGTACTTC. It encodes CASSLASPTTPYEQYF.

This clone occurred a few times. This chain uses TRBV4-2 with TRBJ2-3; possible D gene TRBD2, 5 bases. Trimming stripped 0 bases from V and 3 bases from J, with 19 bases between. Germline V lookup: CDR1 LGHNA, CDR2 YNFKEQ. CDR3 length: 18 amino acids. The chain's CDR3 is CASSQDKSNRGLTDTQYF. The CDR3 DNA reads TGTGCCAGCAGCCAAGATAAGAGTAACAGAGGGTTGACAGATACGCAGTATTTT.

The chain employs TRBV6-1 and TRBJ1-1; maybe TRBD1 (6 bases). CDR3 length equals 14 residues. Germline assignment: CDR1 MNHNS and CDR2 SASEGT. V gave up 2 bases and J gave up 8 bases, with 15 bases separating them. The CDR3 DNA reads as TGTGCCAGCAGTGAATTCCAGGACAGCCTAGAAGCTTTCTTT. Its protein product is CASSEFQDSLEAFF.

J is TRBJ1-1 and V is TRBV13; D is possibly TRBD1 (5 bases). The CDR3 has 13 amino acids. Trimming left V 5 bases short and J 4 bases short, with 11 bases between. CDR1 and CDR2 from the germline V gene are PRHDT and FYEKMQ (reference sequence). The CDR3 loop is CASSPTDSTEAFF. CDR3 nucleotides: TGTGCCAGCAGCCCAACTGACAGCACTGAAGCTTTCTTT.

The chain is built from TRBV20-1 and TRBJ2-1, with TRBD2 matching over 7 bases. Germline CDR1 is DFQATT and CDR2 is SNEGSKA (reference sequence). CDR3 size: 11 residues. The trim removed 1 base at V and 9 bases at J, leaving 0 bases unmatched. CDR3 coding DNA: TGCAGTGCTAGAGCGGGGGGTGAGCAGTTCTTC. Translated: CSARAGGEQFF.

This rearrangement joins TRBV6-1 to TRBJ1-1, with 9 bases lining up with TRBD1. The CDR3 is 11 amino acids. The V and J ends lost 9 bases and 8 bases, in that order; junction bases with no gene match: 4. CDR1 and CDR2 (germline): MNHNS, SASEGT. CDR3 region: CASLQGAEAFF. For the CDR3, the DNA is TGTGCCAGTCTACAGGGGGCGGAAGCTTTCTTT.

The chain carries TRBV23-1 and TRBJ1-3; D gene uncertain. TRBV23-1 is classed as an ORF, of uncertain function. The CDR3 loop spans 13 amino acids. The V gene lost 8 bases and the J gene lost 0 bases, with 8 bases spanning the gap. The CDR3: CASLTSSGNTIYF. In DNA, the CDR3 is TGCGCCAGCCTTACGAGCTCTGGAAACACCATATATTTT.

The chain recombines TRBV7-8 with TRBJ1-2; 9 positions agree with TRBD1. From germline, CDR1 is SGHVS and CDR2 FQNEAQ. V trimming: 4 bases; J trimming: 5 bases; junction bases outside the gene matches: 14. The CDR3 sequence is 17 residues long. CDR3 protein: CASSSLTGGPFPYGYTF. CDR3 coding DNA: TGTGCCAGCAGCTCCCTAACAGGGGGCCCATTCCCGTATGGCTACACCTTC. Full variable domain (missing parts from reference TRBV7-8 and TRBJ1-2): GAGVSQSPRYKVAKRGQDVALRCDPISGHVSLFWYQQALGQGPEFLTYFQNEAQLDKSGLPSDRFFAERPEGSVSTLKIQRTQQEDSAVYLCASSSLTGGPFPYGYTFGSGTRLTVV.

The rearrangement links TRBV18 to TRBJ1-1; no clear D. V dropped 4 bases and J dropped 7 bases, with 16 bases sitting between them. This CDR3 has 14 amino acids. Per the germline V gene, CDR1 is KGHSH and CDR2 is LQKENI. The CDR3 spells CASSQRPGIHEAFF. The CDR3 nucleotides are TGTGCCAGCTCACAAAGGCCGGGGATACATGAAGCTTTCTTT. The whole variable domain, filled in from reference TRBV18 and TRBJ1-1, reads NAGVMQNPRHLVRRRGQEARLRCSPMKGHSHVYWYRQLPEEGLKFMVYLQKENIIDESGMPKERFSAEFPKEGPSILRIQQVVRGDSAAYFCASSQRPGIHEAFFGQGTRLTVV.

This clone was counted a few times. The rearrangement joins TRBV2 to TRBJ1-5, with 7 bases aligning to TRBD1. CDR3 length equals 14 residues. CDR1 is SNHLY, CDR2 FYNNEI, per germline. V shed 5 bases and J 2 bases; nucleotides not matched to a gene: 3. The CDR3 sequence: CASSTGTGNQPQHF. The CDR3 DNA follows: TGTGCCAGCAGTACAGGGACAGGCAATCAGCCCCAGCATTTT.

CDR3 loop: CASSPPYPGPRRKGGQETQYF. CDR3 coding DNA: TGTGCCAGCTCACCACCGTACCCGGGACCCCGTCGGAAGGGAGGGCAAGAGACCCAGTACTTC. V is TRBV18 and J is TRBJ2-5; 7 nucleotides agree with TRBD2. Germline V gene lookup returns CDR1 KGHSH and CDR2 LQKENI. Trimming cost V 0 bases and J 2 bases; bases outside gene matches: 21. The CDR3 loop spans 21 amino acids. Complete variable domain (other parts from reference TRBV18 and TRBJ2-5): NAGVMQNPRHLVRRRGQEARLRCSPMKGHSHVYWYRQLPEEGLKFMVYLQKENIIDESGMPKERFSAEFPKEGPSILRIQQVVRGDSAAYFCASSPPYPGPRRKGGQETQYFGPGTRLLVL.

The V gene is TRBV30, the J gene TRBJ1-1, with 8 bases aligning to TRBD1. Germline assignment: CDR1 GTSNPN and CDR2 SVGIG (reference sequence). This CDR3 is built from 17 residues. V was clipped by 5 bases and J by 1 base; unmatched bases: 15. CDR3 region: CAWGPGQGAGRNTEAFF. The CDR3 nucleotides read TGTGCCTGGGGCCCCGGACAGGGTGCTGGGCGGAACACTGAAGCTTTCTTT.

CDR3 sequence (DNA): TGCAGCGTTGAAGATCGGGAGGGTACGCAGTATTTT. As protein: CSVEDREGTQYF. The chain joins TRBV29-1 to TRBJ2-3, with 8 bases aligning to TRBD2. This CDR3 comprises 12 residues. V gave up 0 bases and J gave up 8 bases; unmatched junction bases: 1. Germline assignment: CDR1 SQVTM and CDR2 ANQGSEA.

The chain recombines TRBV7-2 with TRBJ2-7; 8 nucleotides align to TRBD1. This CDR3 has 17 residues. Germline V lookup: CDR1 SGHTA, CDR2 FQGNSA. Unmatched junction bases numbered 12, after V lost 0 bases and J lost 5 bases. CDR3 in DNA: TGTGCCAGCAGCTTAGCGCGTCCCAGACAGGGGTTCAACGAGCAGTACTTC. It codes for CASSLARPRQGFNEQYF.

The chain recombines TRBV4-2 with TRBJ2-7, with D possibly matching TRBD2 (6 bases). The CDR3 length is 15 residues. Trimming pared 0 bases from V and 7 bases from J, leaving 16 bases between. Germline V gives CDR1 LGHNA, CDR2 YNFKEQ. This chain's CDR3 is CASSQDTTSLWEQYF. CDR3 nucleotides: TGTGCCAGCAGCCAAGATACCACTAGCTTGTGGGAGCAGTACTTC.

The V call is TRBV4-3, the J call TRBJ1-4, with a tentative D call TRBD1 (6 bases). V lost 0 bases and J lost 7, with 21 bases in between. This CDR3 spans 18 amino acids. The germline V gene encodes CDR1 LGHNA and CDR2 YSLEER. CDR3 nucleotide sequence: TGCGCCAGCAGCCAAGAGGTTGGGGGGGAGGGGGGTGGTGAAAAACTGTTTTTT. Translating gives CASSQEVGGEGGGEKLFF.

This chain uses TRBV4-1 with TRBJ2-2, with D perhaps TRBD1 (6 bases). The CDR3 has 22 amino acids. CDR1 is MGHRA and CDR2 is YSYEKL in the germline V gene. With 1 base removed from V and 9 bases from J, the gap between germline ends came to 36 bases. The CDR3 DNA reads TGCGCCAGCAGCCAAGTTGGGGTGTATGCAGCAGGGGTGTTAGGGCTGCGGTGGGAGCTGTTTTTT. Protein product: CASSQVGVYAAGVLGLRWELFF.

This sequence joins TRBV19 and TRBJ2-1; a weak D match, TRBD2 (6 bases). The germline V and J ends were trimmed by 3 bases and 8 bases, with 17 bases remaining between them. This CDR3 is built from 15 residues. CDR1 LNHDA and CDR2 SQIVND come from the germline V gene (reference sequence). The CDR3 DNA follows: TGTGCCAGTAGTATCGGGGGTCTCCGTAGCCATGAGCAGTTCTTC. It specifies CASSIGGLRSHEQFF.

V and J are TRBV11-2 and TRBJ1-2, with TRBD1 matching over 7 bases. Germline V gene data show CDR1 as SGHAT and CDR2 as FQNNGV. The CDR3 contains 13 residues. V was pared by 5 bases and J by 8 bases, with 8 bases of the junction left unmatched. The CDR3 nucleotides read TGTGCCAGCAGCCGAGGGGGCCTCAGAGGCTACACCTTC. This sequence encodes CASSRGGLRGYTF.

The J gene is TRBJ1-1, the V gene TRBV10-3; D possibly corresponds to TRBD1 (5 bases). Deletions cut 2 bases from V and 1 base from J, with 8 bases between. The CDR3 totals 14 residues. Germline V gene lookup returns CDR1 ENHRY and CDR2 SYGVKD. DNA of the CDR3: TGTGCCATCAGTGAGATCACAGGGAACACTGAAGCTTTCTTT. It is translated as CAISEITGNTEAFF.

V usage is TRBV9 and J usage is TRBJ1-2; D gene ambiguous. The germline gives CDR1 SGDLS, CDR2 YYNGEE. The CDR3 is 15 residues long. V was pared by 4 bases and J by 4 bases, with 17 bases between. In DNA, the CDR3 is TGTGCCAGCAGCTTAAGACCGGGAGGGAGCTATGGCTACACCTTC. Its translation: CASSLRPGGSYGYTF.